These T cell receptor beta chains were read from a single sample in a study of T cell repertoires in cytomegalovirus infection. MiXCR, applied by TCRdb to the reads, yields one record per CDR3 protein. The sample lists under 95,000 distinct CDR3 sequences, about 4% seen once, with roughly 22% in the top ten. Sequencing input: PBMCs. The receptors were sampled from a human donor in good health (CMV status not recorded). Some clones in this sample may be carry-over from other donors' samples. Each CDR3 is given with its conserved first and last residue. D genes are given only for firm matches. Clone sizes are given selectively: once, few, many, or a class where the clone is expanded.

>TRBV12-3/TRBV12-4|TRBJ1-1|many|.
CASSFGGSEAFF
TGTGCCAGCAGTTTCGGAGGGTCTGAAGCTTTCTTT
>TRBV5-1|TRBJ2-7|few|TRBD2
CASSLERGPVDEQYF
TGCGCCAGCAGCTTGGAGCGGGGTCCCGTGGACGAGCAGTACTTC
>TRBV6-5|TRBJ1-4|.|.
CASSYTAGITGFEKLFF
TGTGCCAGCAGTTACACGGCGGGAATTACAGGGTTCGAAAAACTGTTTTTT
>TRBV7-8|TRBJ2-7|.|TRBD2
CASSSRTSGTSYEQYF
TGTGCCAGCAGCTCGCGGACTAGCGGCACCTCCTACGAGCAGTACTTC
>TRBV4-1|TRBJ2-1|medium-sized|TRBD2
CASSQDTSGYNEQFF
TGCGCCAGCAGCCAAGATACTAGCGGATACAATGAGCAGTTCTTC
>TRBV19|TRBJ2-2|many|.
CASSRVEQGGTGELFF
TGTGCCAGTAGTCGGGTCGAACAGGGAGGGACCGGGGAGCTGTTTTTT
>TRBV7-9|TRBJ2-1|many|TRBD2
CASSLSGRTSYNEQFF
TGTGCCAGCAGCTTAAGCGGGAGGACTTCCTACAATGAGCAGTTCTTC
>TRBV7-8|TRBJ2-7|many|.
CASSLFLNNEQYF
TGTGCCAGCAGCTTATTCTTGAACAACGAGCAGTACTTC
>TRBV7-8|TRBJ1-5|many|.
CASSLASGRSNQPQHF
TGTGCCAGCAGCTTAGCCTCCGGCAGGAGTAATCAGCCCCAGCATTTT
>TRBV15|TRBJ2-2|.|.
CATSRDARDRTGELFF
TGTGCCACCAGCAGAGATGCGCGGGACCGCACCGGGGAGCTGTTTTTT